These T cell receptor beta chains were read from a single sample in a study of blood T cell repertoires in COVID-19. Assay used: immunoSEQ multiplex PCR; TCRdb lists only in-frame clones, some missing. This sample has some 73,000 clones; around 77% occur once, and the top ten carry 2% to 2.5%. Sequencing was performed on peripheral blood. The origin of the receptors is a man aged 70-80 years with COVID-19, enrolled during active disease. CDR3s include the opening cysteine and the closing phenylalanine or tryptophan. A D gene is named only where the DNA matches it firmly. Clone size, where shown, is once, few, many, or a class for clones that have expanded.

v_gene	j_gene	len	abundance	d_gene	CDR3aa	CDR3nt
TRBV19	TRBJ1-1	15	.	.	CASSIDLAAATEAFF	TGTGCCAGTAGTATAGATCTAGCCGCAGCGACTGAAGCTTTCTTT
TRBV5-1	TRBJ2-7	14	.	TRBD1	CASRVADRVHEQYF	TGCGCCAGCAGGGTTGCGGACAGGGTCCACGAGCAGTACTTC
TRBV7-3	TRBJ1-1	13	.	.	CASSLTKNTEAFF	TGTGCCAGCAGCTTAACCAAGAACACTGAAGCTTTCTTT
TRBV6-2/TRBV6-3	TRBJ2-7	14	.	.	CASSYPDGNYEQYF	TGTGCCAGCAGTTACCCGGACGGGAACTACGAGCAGTACTTC
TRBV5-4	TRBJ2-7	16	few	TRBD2	CASSEGWASGIYEQYF	TGTGCCAGCAGCGAGGGCTGGGCTAGCGGGATCTACGAGCAGTACTTC
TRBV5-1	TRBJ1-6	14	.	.	CASRGGQNNSPLHF	TGCGCCAGCAGGGGCGGGCAGAATAATTCACCCCTCCACTTT
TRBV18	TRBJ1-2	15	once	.	CASSPRAASNYGYTF	TGTGCCAGCTCACCACGGGCAGCCTCTAACTATGGCTACACCTTC
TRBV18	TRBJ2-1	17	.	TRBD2	CASSPRGLAGGPEEQFF	TGTGCCAGCTCACCACGCGGACTAGCGGGAGGGCCTGAAGAGCAGTTCTTC
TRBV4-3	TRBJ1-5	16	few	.	CASSQDYGVLHQPQHF	TGCGCCAGCAGCCAAGATTACGGGGTTCTCCATCAGCCCCAGCATTTT
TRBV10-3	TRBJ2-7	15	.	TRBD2	CAISEWTSGSGEQYF	TGTGCCATCAGTGAGTGGACTAGCGGGAGTGGGGAGCAGTACTTC